Below, 7 T cell receptor beta chains from the same sample are listed, as sequenced in a study of brain T cells in children with intractable seizures. The table came from immunoSEQ multiplex PCR; TCRdb's copy has only in-frame clones and leaves some out. The data show approximately 60,000 clones, roughly 95% seen once. Material: peripheral blood, obtained at surgery. These receptors were obtained from a boy in the first two years of life with focal cortical dysplasia and intractable seizures.

The chain employs TRBV6-2 or TRBV6-3 and TRBJ1-1; TRBD1 matches 9 bases. Germline CDR1 is MNHEY and CDR2 is SVGEGT. The CDR3 runs to 16 residues. Trimming at V came to 5 bases and at J to 0 bases, leaving 7 bases not matched to a gene. The CDR3 here is CASSPDRGSMNTEAFF. The CDR3 coding sequence is TGTGCCAGCAGTCCAGACAGGGGGAGCATGAACACTGAAGCTTTCTTT.

The genes are TRBV6-5 and TRBJ1-1; D is possibly TRBD1 (6 bases). Trimming took 0 bases from V and 4 from J, leaving 15 bases between them. The V gene's germline CDR1 is MNHEY and CDR2 SVGAGI. The CDR3 sequence is 16 residues long. The CDR3 DNA reads TGTGCCAGCAGTTACTCTGTGGACAGCTGGGGCACTGAAGCTTTCTTT. Encoded protein: CASSYSVDSWGTEAFF.

The V gene is TRBV12-5, the J gene TRBJ2-3, with 11 bases fitting TRBD2. The V gene's germline CDR1 is LGHNT and CDR2 FRNRAP. The CDR3 totals 19 residues. V was clipped by 5 bases and J by 4 bases; unmatched bases: 17. CDR3 in DNA: TGTGCTAGTGGTCAATATAGCGGGGGGGCCTTCTTATCTTCAGATACGCAGTATTTT. It yields the protein CASGQYSGGAFLSSDTQYF.

The genes are TRBV7-7 and TRBJ2-5, with TRBD2 matching over 8 bases. The CDR3 is 15 residues long. Germline CDR1 SSHAT, CDR2 FNYEAQ (reference sequence). Trimming cost V 4 bases and J 5 bases; bases outside gene matches: 9. CDR3 in amino acids: CASSSTAGGRETQYF. CDR3 in DNA: TGTGCCAGCAGCTCAACGGCGGGGGGACGGGAGACCCAGTACTTC.

This clone has a handful of counts. The genes are TRBV6-2 or TRBV6-3 and TRBJ2-7; D is uncertain. Trimming cost V 0 bases and J 4 bases, with 7 bases left between them. Germline V lookup: CDR1 MNHEY, CDR2 SVGEGT. There are 13 residues in the CDR3. CDR3 sequence: CASSYSVEYEQYF. CDR3 sequence (DNA): TGTGCCAGCAGTTACTCGGTTGAATACGAGCAGTACTTC.

The chain is built from TRBV6-5 and TRBJ1-6; unclear D gene. This CDR3 region has 15 residues. From germline, CDR1 is MNHEY and CDR2 SVGAGI. Trimming removed 6 bases from V and 3 bases from J, with 12 bases in between. The CDR3 DNA is TGTGCCAGCAGATTGAGGGCTTTCTATAATTCACCCCTCCACTTT. Encoded protein: CASRLRAFYNSPLHF.

This chain uses TRBV28 with TRBJ2-7; 8 nucleotides align to TRBD1. The CDR3 runs to 16 residues. After removal of 10 bases from V and 5 bases from J, the junction contained 19 bases not matched to a gene. CDR1 is MDHEN and CDR2 is SYDVKM in the germline V gene. The CDR3 DNA reads as TGTGCCACGAGGGCCCCGACAGGGGCCACTGTGAACGAGCAGTACTTC. Residues: CATRAPTGATVNEQYF.